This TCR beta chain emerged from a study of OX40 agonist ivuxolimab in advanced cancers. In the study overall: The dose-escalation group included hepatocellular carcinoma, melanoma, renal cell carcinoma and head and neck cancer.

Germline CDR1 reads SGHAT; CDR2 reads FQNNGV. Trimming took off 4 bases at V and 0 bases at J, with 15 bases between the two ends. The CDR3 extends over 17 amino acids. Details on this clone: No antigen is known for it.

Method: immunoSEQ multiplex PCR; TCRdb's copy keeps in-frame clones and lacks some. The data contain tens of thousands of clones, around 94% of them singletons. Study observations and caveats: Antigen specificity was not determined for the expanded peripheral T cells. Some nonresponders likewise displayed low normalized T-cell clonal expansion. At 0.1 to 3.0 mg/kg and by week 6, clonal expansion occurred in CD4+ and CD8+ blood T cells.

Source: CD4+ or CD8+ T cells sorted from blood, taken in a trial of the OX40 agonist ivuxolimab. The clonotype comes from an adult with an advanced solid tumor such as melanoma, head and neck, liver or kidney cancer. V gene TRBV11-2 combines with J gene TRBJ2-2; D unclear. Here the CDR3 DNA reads TGTGCCAGCAGCTACCCCAAAGTTACTCCGAACACCGGGGAGCTGTTTTTT. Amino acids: CASSYPKVTPNTGELFF.